These 19 T cell receptor beta chains share one sample of origin, sequenced in a study of T cells after yellow fever vaccination. One entry per CDR3 protein results from TCRdb running MiXCR on the 5' RACE reads. The sample has approximately 250,000 distinct CDR3 sequences, around 5.2% seen once. Specimen: CD4+ T cells sorted from PBMCs, collected on the day of the yellow fever booster vaccination. These receptors were collected from a man aged 18-30 years who received the YFV17D yellow fever vaccine.

This clonotype came up many times. The chain joins TRBV12-3 or TRBV12-4 to TRBJ2-2, with D uncertain. V lost 1 base to trimming and J lost 2 bases, with 8 bases between them. CDR3 length equals 15 residues. The CDR3 DNA sequence: TGTGCCAGCAGTTTAGGGCAGGACAACACCGGGGAGCTGTTTTTT. Protein product: CASSLGQDNTGELFF.

The chain is built from TRBV28 and TRBJ1-2; TRBD1 might be the D (5 bases). Germline V CDR1 and CDR2: MDHEN, SYDVKM. Trimming cost V 3 bases and J 8 bases, with 13 bases left between them. The CDR3 sequence is 13 residues long. CDR3 nucleotide sequence: TGTGCCAGCAGTTTGCTCCAGGGTGACGGCTACACCTTC. Translating it yields CASSLLQGDGYTF.

The rearrangement joins TRBV4-2 to TRBJ2-3; 7 bases line up with TRBD2. This CDR3 contains 17 residues. The germline CDR1 and CDR2 sequences are LGHNA and YNFKEQ. Losses at the gene ends were 0 bases for V and 1 base for J; bases not matched to a gene: 7. This CDR3 reads CASSQDRFSGRTDTQYF. In DNA form, the CDR3 reads TGTGCCAGCAGCCAAGATCGTTTTAGCGGGCGCACAGATACGCAGTATTTT.

This rearrangement joins TRBV4-3 to TRBJ2-2; no definite D call. This CDR3 contains 14 residues. Trimming left V 4 bases short and J 4 bases short, with 10 bases between. The germline V gene encodes CDR1 LGHNA and CDR2 YSLEER. CDR3 in amino acids: CASSPARTTGELFF. The CDR3 nucleotides read TGCGCCAGCAGCCCGGCCAGGACCACCGGGGAGCTGTTTTTT.

The sample holds a few counts of this clonotype. The V call is TRBV7-2, the J call TRBJ1-5, with a possible D match to TRBD1 (5 bases). Germline CDR1 and CDR2: SGHTA and FQGNSA. V lost 4 bases, J lost 9 bases, and 16 bases lay in between. The CDR3 length is 14 residues. The CDR3 here is CASSSRPWGRPQHF. The CDR3 DNA reads TGTGCCAGCAGCTCTAGGCCATGGGGACGGCCCCAGCATTTT.

This clonotype was seen ten or more times. V is TRBV6-5 and J is TRBJ2-1, with D perhaps given as TRBD1 or TRBD2 (7 bases each). Germline V lookup: CDR1 MNHEY, CDR2 SVGAGI. V dropped 5 bases and J dropped 6 bases, with 17 bases sitting between them. This CDR3 spans 15 amino acids. CDR3 bases: TGTGCCAGCAGTCCCCAGGGGGGGCTCCTCAATGAGCAGTTCTTC. Protein product: CASSPQGGLLNEQFF.

This clonotype came up many times. V is TRBV10-3 and J is TRBJ2-5; D is possibly TRBD1 (6 bases). V lost 3 bases to trimming and J lost 9 bases, with 14 bases between them. Germline loops: CDR1 ENHRY, CDR2 SYGVKD. The CDR3 length is 13 residues. Here the CDR3 reads CAISELQEGAQYF. CDR3 bases: TGTGCCATCAGTGAACTTCAAGAGGGGGCCCAGTACTTC.

This chain connects TRBV10-1 to TRBJ2-3; D not certain. Deletions cut 3 bases from V and 6 bases from J, with 10 bases between. CDR1 is WNHNN and CDR2 is SYGVQD in the germline V gene (reference sequence). This CDR3 has 13 amino acids. The CDR3: CASSERFEDTQYF. The CDR3 coding sequence is TGCGCCAGCAGTGAACGGTTCGAGGATACGCAGTATTTT.

This clonotype was picked up a small number of times. The chain links TRBV6-2 or TRBV6-3 to TRBJ2-7; D not resolved. The CDR3 is 10 amino acids. Trimming left V 6 bases short and J 4 bases short, with 4 bases between. Germline V gene data show CDR1 as MNHEY and CDR2 as SVGEGT. CDR3 DNA sequence: TGTGCCAGCAGCAATTACGAGCAGTACTTC. This translates into CASSNYEQYF.

The chain couples TRBV20-1 to TRBJ2-5; 11 bases line up with TRBD2. The CDR3 sequence is 15 residues long. Trimming cost V 5 bases and J 5 bases; bases outside gene matches: 10. Germline V lookup: CDR1 DFQATT, CDR2 SNEGSKA (reference sequence). The CDR3 sequence is CSAGPSGGPQETQYF. DNA of the CDR3: TGCAGTGCTGGGCCTAGCGGGGGGCCCCAGGAGACCCAGTACTTC.

The sample holds a few counts of this clonotype. V gene TRBV5-1 combines with J gene TRBJ2-5, with 8 bases identical to TRBD1. CDR1 and CDR2 from the germline V gene are SGHRS and YFSETQ. J lost 4 bases, V lost 2 bases, and 7 bases had no gene match. This CDR3 has 15 residues. CDR3 sequence reads: CASSFQGAFGETQYF. The CDR3 DNA is TGCGCCAGCAGCTTCCAGGGGGCTTTCGGAGAGACCCAGTACTTC. Drawing the rest from reference TRBV5-1 and TRBJ2-5, the complete variable domain is KAGVTQTPRYLIKTRGQQVTLSCSPISGHRSVSWYQQTPGQGLQFLFEYFSETQRNKGNFPGRFSGRQFSNSRSEMNVSTLELGDSALYLCASSFQGAFGETQYFGPGTRLLVL.

This clonotype showed up many times. The chain employs TRBV18 and TRBJ2-1; 7 bases line up with TRBD1. Germline-derived CDR1 and CDR2 are KGHSH and LQKENI. The V gene end was trimmed by 8 bases and the J gene end by 12 bases; junction bases not matched to a gene: 19. This CDR3 spans 15 amino acids. DNA of the CDR3: TGTGCCAGCGCCTACCCGGGACAGCAAAGAATGAGGCAGTTCTTC. As protein: CASAYPGQQRMRQFF.

This clonotype came up a few times. The chain combines TRBV25-1 with TRBJ2-7; a possible D gene is TRBD1 (5 bases). In germline, CDR1 is MGHDK, CDR2 SYGVNS. The CDR3 is 12 amino acids. Between the trimmed V and J ends, which lost 6 bases and 7 bases, there was a span of 13 bases. The CDR3 DNA reads as TGTGCCAGCAGGGGGCCTGGGAATGAGCAGTACTTC. Its protein is CASRGPGNEQYF.

This clonotype was counted at least ten times. The chain has TRBV7-3 and TRBJ2-3; 7 positions match TRBD2. Germline-derived CDR1 and CDR2 are SGHTA and FQGTGA. This CDR3 spans 15 amino acids. Germline trimming cut 5 bases from V and 1 base from J; bases unmatched to any gene: 6. In DNA, the CDR3 is TGTGCCAGCAGCCCACAGCGGGGCGGCACAGATACGCAGTATTTT. It is translated as CASSPQRGGTDTQYF.

This clonotype was seen many times. The V and J genes are TRBV12-3 or TRBV12-4 and TRBJ2-1, with TRBD1 matching over 9 bases. This CDR3 contains 16 residues. V lost 7 bases to trimming and J lost 4 bases; unmatched junction nucleotides: 11. CDR3 bases: TGTGCCAGCATCCCTCTCCCAGGACAGGGGTACAATGAGCAGTTCTTC. This encodes CASIPLPGQGYNEQFF.

CDR3 sequence: CASSPRRVSGAIGEQYV. The CDR3 coding sequence is TGTGCCAGCAGCCCTCGGAGGGTTAGCGGGGCCATCGGCGAGCAGTACGTC. The rearrangement joins TRBV9 to TRBJ2-7; TRBD2 matches 8 bases. Germline CDR1 is SGDLS and CDR2 is YYNGEE. The V segment lost 4 bases and the J segment 6 bases; nucleotides outside the gene matches: 18. The CDR3 length is 17 residues.

This clonotype was seen repeatedly, ten times or more. The chain links TRBV4-2 to TRBJ2-3; maybe TRBD2 (7 bases). Trimming stripped 6 bases from V and 2 bases from J, with 18 bases between. The germline CDR1 and CDR2 sequences are LGHNA and YNFKEQ. CDR3 length: 16 amino acids. As DNA, the CDR3 is TGTGCCAGCAGGGACGGCGGGGGCCTCCTCACAGATACGCAGTATTTT. Its protein is CASRDGGGLLTDTQYF.

The chain links TRBV12-3 or TRBV12-4 to TRBJ2-5; 7 bases fit TRBD2. The V and J ends lost 0 bases and 5 bases, in that order; junction bases with no gene match: 6. The CDR3 is 15 residues long. In DNA form, the CDR3 reads TGTGCCAGCAGTTTAGCAGCGGGGAGAGTCGAGACCCAGTACTTC. It codes for CASSLAAGRVETQYF.

This clonotype was observed a few times. The chain carries TRBV5-1 and TRBJ1-1; D not certain. The CDR3 is 15 amino acids. Deletions cut 0 bases from V and 1 base from J, with 10 bases between. Per germline, CDR1 SGHRS and CDR2 YFSETQ. The CDR3 region has the DNA TGCGCCAGCAGCTTGGGGGCAGCTTCGAACACTGAAGCTTTCTTT. It is translated as CASSLGAASNTEAFF.